This T cell receptor beta chain was retrieved from a study of Ad26.COV2.S vaccination and SARS-CoV-2 variants. Across the whole study: Trial arm assignment for the donor was COV1001 Ad26.COV2.S.

This sample's treatment: 19 received Ad26.COV2.S at low or high dose, single or two shots; about 5 received placebo; per-sample allocation not given. Samples came from day 63 after the first vaccine or placebo injection. With V trimmed by 4 bases and J by 4 bases, 7 bases remained unmatched. The germline V gene encodes CDR1 SGHRS and CDR2 YFSETQ. This CDR3 comprises 14 residues. Study-level findings and limits: Compared with placebo recipients, vaccine recipients had higher spike-specific TCR breadth. Researchers reported similar non-spike TCR breadth in vaccine and placebo recipients. Total T cell responses were possibly underestimated by TCR breadth and depth analyses.

The repertoire was sequenced with immunoSEQ multiplex PCR; TCRdb's copy has only in-frame clones and lacks some. This table holds about 350,000 clones, about 85% found once. Comment on this clone: What it recognizes is unknown.

The source of this sequence is a person between 18 and 60 years old who received the Ad26.COV2.S COVID-19 vaccine or a placebo. The chain carries TRBV5-1 and TRBJ2-5, with 7 bases identical to TRBD1. Sample: peripheral blood, taken in a trial of Ad26.COV2.S vaccine versus placebo. CDR3 in DNA: TGCGCCAGCAGCCCCGGGACAGTGAGAGAGACCCAGTACTTC. This codes for CASSPGTVRETQYF. The variable domain in full, with the rest retrieved from reference TRBV5-1 and TRBJ2-5, is KAGVTQTPRYLIKTRGQQVTLSCSPISGHRSVSWYQQTPGQGLQFLFEYFSETQRNKGNFPGRFSGRQFSNSRSEMNVSTLELGDSALYLCASSPGTVRETQYFGPGTRLLVL.